Shown below are 16 T cell receptor beta chains from a single sample sequenced in a study of T cells in Graves' hyperthyroidism and ophthalmopathy. The CDR3 regions of TCR beta were amplified from RNA transcripts. HTBI primers drove first-round RT-PCR of the TCR CDR3. TCRdb passed the multiplex PCR reads through MiXCR, listing each CDR3 protein once. The sample contains under 400,000 distinct CDR3 sequences, about 16% of which appear only once. The sequenced sample was blood. The receptor source for this set is a woman aged 60-70 years with Graves' ophthalmopathy.

This clonotype was detected ten times or more. V is TRBV7-2 and J is TRBJ1-3; 10 nucleotides line up with TRBD1. CDR1 and CDR2 (germline): SGHTA, FQGNSA. This CDR3 is 17 amino acids long. Trimming at V came to 1 base and at J to 5 bases, leaving 8 bases not matched to a gene. The CDR3 here is CASSLVPPGQGRNTIYF. As DNA, the CDR3 is TGTGCCAGCAGCTTAGTGCCCCCGGGACAGGGGCGAAACACCATATATTTT.

This clonotype was detected many times. The DNA of the CDR3 is TGTGCCAGCAGCGAAAGGGGGCTGGACACTGAAGCTTTCTTT. Amino acid sequence: CASSERGLDTEAFF. This chain links TRBV14 with TRBJ1-1, with TRBD1 matching over 7 bases. The CDR3 sequence is 14 residues long. The V gene end was trimmed by 5 bases and the J gene end by 3 bases; junction bases not matched to a gene: 6. Germline lookup yields CDR1 SGHDN and CDR2 FVKESK.

This clonotype was picked up many times. This rearrangement joins TRBV20-1 to TRBJ2-7; 11 positions match TRBD2. Unmatched junction bases numbered 4, after V lost 3 bases and J lost 3 bases. The CDR3 runs to 14 residues. In germline, CDR1 is DFQATT, CDR2 SNEGSKA (reference sequence). CDR3 protein: CSASGTSGFYEQYF. Here the CDR3 DNA reads TGCAGTGCTAGCGGGACTAGCGGATTCTACGAGCAGTACTTC.

The table lists this clonotype with many counts. J is TRBJ2-7 and V is TRBV30; a possible D gene is TRBD1 (6 bases). Trimming took 0 bases from V and 2 from J, leaving 11 bases between them. CDR3 length equals 14 residues. From germline, CDR1 is GTSNPN and CDR2 SVGIG (reference sequence). CDR3 loop: CAWSVQGGTYEQYF. The DNA of the CDR3 is TGTGCCTGGAGTGTACAGGGCGGAACCTACGAGCAGTACTTC.

This clonotype was counted at least ten times. The chain employs TRBV5-1 and TRBJ2-3, with D perhaps matching TRBD2 (6 bases). The CDR3 runs 17 residues. Trimming stripped 4 bases from V and 6 bases from J, with 24 bases between. Germline lookup yields CDR1 SGHRS and CDR2 YFSETQ. The CDR3 reads CASSKLPTQNGGDTQYF. In DNA form, the CDR3 reads TGCGCCAGCAGCAAGCTCCCCACCCAGAACGGAGGGGATACGCAGTATTTT.

Many counts were recorded for this clonotype. The chain carries TRBV18 and TRBJ2-7; 8 bases agree with TRBD1. The CDR3 has 15 amino acids. Germline CDR1 reads KGHSH; CDR2 reads LQKENI. V was clipped by 3 bases and J by 0 bases; unmatched bases: 4. The chain's CDR3 is CASSPQGALSYEQYF. The CDR3 region has the DNA TGTGCCAGCTCACCTCAGGGGGCCCTCTCCTACGAGCAGTACTTC.

The chain employs TRBV20-1 and TRBJ2-1; 10 bases align to TRBD2. V lost 5 bases and J lost 9; bases outside the gene matches: 7. The CDR3 extends over 13 amino acids. Germline V gene lookup returns CDR1 DFQATT and CDR2 SNEGSKA (reference sequence). CDR3 nucleotides: TGCAGTGCTCAAATAGCGGGAGGCGTTGAGCAGTTCTTC. This translates into CSAQIAGGVEQFF.

This clonotype was seen only a few times. A read error is likely, as this CDR3 ends without the conserved phenylalanine or tryptophan. The chain couples TRBV9 to TRBJ2-2; D perhaps matches TRBD2 (7 bases). V was clipped by 3 bases and J by 6 bases, with 18 bases between them. Looked up from germline, CDR1 is SGDLS and CDR2 is YYNGEE. This CDR3 comprises 16 residues. The CDR3 loop reads CASSARGGRGAGELFL. DNA of the CDR3: TGTGCCAGCAGCGCGAGAGGGGGACGGGGGGCCGGGGAGCTGTTTTTA.

The table lists this clonotype with many counts. This rearrangement joins TRBV2 to TRBJ2-7; D unresolved. Germline-derived CDR1 and CDR2 are SNHLY and FYNNEI. V lost 5 bases to trimming and J lost 4 bases, with 3 bases between them. CDR3 length equals 10 residues. The CDR3 here is CASSKYEQYF. The CDR3 nucleotides read TGTGCCAGCAGTAAGTACGAGCAGTACTTC.

This clonotype was detected a few times. The chain uses TRBV29-1 and TRBJ2-3; D remains unclear. Germline V gives CDR1 SQVTM, CDR2 ANQGSEA. The CDR3 has 14 residues. The CDR3 coding sequence is TGCACCGTAGAGATACCTACTAGCACAGATACGCAGTATTTT. Its translation: CTVEIPTSTDTQYF.

This clonotype has ten or more counts. As DNA, the CDR3 is TGTGCCAGCAGCGGCGAAACGTGGGCACAAATCGGGGGATACTTC. Translating it yields CASSGETWAQIGGYF. This chain joins TRBV2 and TRBJ2-7; D is perhaps TRBD2 (6 bases). The CDR3 consists of 15 residues. Germline CDR1 is SNHLY and CDR2 is FYNNEI. Between the trimmed V and J ends, which lost 6 bases and 13 bases, there was a span of 28 bases.

This clonotype was detected many times. The chain recombines TRBV20-1 with TRBJ2-7, with TRBD1 matching 7 bases. The CDR3 covers 14 residues. Trimming at V came to 1 base and at J to 5 bases, leaving 8 bases not matched to a gene. Germline V gene lookup returns CDR1 DFQATT and CDR2 SNEGSKA (reference sequence). CDR3 loop: CSARADRDVNEQYF. DNA of the CDR3: TGCAGTGCTAGAGCAGACAGGGATGTTAACGAGCAGTACTTC.

This clonotype was picked up many times. The V and J genes are TRBV5-1 and TRBJ2-7; either TRBD1 or TRBD2 may supply D (5 bases each). Germline CDR1 reads SGHRS; CDR2 reads YFSETQ. V lost 4 bases to trimming and J lost 0 bases, with 11 bases between them. The CDR3 covers 14 residues. The CDR3 bases are TGCGCCAGCAGCGGCCGGGACGTCTCCTACGAGCAGTACTTC. This translates into CASSGRDVSYEQYF. Together with reference TRBV5-1 and TRBJ2-7, the CDR3 gives the full variable domain: KAGVTQTPRYLIKTRGQQVTLSCSPISGHRSVSWYQQTPGQGLQFLFEYFSETQRNKGNFPGRFSGRQFSNSRSEMNVSTLELGDSALYLCASSGRDVSYEQYFGPGTRLTVT.

This clonotype occurred many times. The chain uses TRBV28 and TRBJ2-2; the match to TRBD2 covers 8 bases. V was pared by 3 bases and J by 5 bases, with 14 bases of the junction left unmatched. CDR3 length equals 18 residues. Per germline, CDR1 MDHEN and CDR2 SYDVKM. CDR3 nucleotides: TGTGCCAGCAGTTTGTATCCTTTAAGCGGGAGAGGAACCGGGGAGCTGTTTTTT. It is translated as CASSLYPLSGRGTGELFF.

The chain recombines TRBV20-1 with TRBJ2-1; TRBD1 might be the D (5 bases). This CDR3 comprises 15 residues. Trimming pared 3 bases from V and 3 bases from J, leaving 15 bases between. In germline, CDR1 is DFQATT, CDR2 SNEGSKA (reference sequence). In DNA form, the CDR3 reads TGCAGTGCTAGGGGGCATCCTAGACACTACAATGAGCAGTTCTTC. Translated: CSARGHPRHYNEQFF.

A few counts support this clonotype. V usage is TRBV9 and J usage is TRBJ1-1; no clear D gene. V lost 2 bases and J 3 bases, leaving 8 bases between the germline ends. This CDR3 comprises 13 residues. Germline lookup yields CDR1 SGDLS and CDR2 YYNGEE. CDR3 DNA: TGTGCCAGCAGCGTCAGGACGGACACTGAAGCTTTCTTT. It codes for CASSVRTDTEAFF. The full variable domain, its missing parts supplied by reference TRBV9 and TRBJ1-1, is DSGVTQTPKHLITATGQRVTLRCSPRSGDLSVYWYQQSLDQGLQFLIQYYNGEERAKGNILERFSAQQFPDLHSELNLSSLELGDSALYFCASSVRTDTEAFFGQGTRLTVV.